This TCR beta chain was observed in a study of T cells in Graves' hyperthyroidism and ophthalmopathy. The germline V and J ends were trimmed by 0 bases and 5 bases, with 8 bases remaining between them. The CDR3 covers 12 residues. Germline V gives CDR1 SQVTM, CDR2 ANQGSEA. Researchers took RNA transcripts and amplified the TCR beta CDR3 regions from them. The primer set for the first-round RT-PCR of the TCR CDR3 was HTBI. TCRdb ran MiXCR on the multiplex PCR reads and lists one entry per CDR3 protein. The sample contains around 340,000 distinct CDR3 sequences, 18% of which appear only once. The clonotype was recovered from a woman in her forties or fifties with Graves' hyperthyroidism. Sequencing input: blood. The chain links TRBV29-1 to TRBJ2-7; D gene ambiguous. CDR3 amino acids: CSVEDRPDEQYF. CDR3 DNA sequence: TGCAGCGTTGAAGATCGACCGGACGAGCAGTACTTC.